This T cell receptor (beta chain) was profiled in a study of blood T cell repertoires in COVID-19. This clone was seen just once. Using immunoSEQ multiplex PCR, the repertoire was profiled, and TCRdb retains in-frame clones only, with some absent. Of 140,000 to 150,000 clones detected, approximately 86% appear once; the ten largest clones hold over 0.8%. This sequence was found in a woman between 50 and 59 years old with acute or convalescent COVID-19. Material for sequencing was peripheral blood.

This CDR3 is CASSVGVSGGLLISYNEQFF. The CDR3 DNA sequence: TGTGCCAGCAGCGTAGGGGTTAGCGGGGGCCTGTTAATCTCCTACAATGAGCAGTTCTTC. V usage is TRBV9 and J usage is TRBJ2-1, with TRBD2 matching over 9 bases. Per the germline V gene, CDR1 is SGDLS and CDR2 is YYNGEE. J gave up 0 bases and V 0 bases, and 13 bases lay outside the gene matches. This CDR3 region has 20 residues.